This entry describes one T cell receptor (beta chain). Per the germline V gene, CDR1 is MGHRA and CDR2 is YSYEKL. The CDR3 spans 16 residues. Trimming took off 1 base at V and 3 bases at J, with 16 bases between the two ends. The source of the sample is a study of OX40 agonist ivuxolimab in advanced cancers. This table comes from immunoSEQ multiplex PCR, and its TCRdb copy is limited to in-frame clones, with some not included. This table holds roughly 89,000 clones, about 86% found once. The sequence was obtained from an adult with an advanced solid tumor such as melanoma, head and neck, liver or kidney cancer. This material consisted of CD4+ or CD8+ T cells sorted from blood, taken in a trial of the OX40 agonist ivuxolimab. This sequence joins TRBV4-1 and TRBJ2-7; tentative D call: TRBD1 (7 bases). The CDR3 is CASSQGLFRGVYEQYF. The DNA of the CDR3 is TGCGCCAGCAGCCAAGGGCTGTTCAGGGGGGTCTACGAGCAGTACTTC.